A single sample gave rise to the 14 T cell receptor beta chains below, sequenced in a study of beta chain features in type 1 diabetes. Investigators reverse transcribed all isolated RNA, so they sequenced expressed TCRB transcripts. Clones were sequenced by immunoSEQ multiplex PCR, and TCRdb holds only the in-frame ones, with some missing. This table has nearly 250,000 clones, 13% to 15% appearing once. Material for sequencing was naive CD4+ T cells from blood. The receptors were sampled from a woman in her 40s in good health.

The chain joins TRBV18 to TRBJ1-2; possibly TRBD1 for D (5 bases). This CDR3 spans 15 amino acids. Germline V lookup: CDR1 KGHSH, CDR2 LQKENI. Trimming took 0 bases from V and 4 from J, leaving 12 bases between them. The CDR3 DNA is TGTGCCAGCTCACCACCGAGTAAGACAGCCTATGGCTACACCTTC. Its protein product is CASSPPSKTAYGYTF.

The CDR3 nucleotides are TGCGCCAGCAGCCGTCGCGGAACCGGGGTAAATGAAAAACTGTTTTTT. Its translation: CASSRRGTGVNEKLFF. This rearrangement joins TRBV5-1 to TRBJ1-4; D is unresolved. The CDR3 extends over 16 amino acids. V lost 4 bases to trimming and J lost 5 bases, with 18 bases between them. Per the germline V gene, CDR1 is SGHRS and CDR2 is YFSETQ.

The rearrangement joins TRBV11-2 to TRBJ2-3, with TRBD1 matching 9 bases. V lost 4 bases and J lost 0; bases outside the gene matches: 5. This CDR3 is 16 amino acids long. Per the germline V gene, CDR1 is SGHAT and CDR2 is FQNNGV. The CDR3 DNA sequence: TGTGCCAGCAGCTCAACCGGGACAGGGAGCACAGATACGCAGTATTTT. It specifies CASSSTGTGSTDTQYF.

This clone was seen a few times. V and J are TRBV4-1 and TRBJ2-7; 9 bases agree with TRBD2. In germline, CDR1 is MGHRA, CDR2 YSYEKL. V was clipped by 0 bases and J by 0 bases; unmatched bases: 0. This CDR3 is 15 amino acids long. CDR3 sequence (DNA): TGCGCCAGCAGCCAAGAGACTAGCGGCTCCTACGAGCAGTACTTC. Protein product: CASSQETSGSYEQYF.

The sample holds a few counts of this clone. The chain recombines TRBV13 with TRBJ1-3, with D perhaps matching TRBD1 (5 bases). The CDR3 runs to 15 residues. The germline V and J ends were trimmed by 6 bases and 0 bases, with 12 bases remaining between them. CDR1 is PRHDT and CDR2 is FYEKMQ in the germline V gene (reference sequence). In DNA form, the CDR3 reads TGTGCCAGCAGTTCCAGGGACTTCTCTGGAAACACCATATATTTT. Translating it yields CASSSRDFSGNTIYF.

This clone has just a few counts. V is TRBV7-9 and J is TRBJ1-1; D is ambiguous. Trimming pared 3 bases from V and 0 bases from J, leaving 14 bases between. The germline gives CDR1 SEHNR, CDR2 FQNEAQ (reference sequence). There are 16 residues in the CDR3. As DNA, the CDR3 is TGTGCCAGCAGCTTTAGCCGGAGAAGAATGAACACTGAAGCTTTCTTT. Its translation is CASSFSRRRMNTEAFF.

This clone was seen only a few times. This chain connects TRBV29-1 to TRBJ1-1; perhaps TRBD1 as D (5 bases). The CDR3 sequence is 14 residues long. The ends were cut back, 5 bases at V and 0 bases at J, with 13 bases in the middle. From germline, CDR1 is SQVTM and CDR2 ANQGSEA. The CDR3, as DNA: TGCAGCGTTCGTGTACAGGACCTGAACACTGAAGCTTTCTTT. This encodes CSVRVQDLNTEAFF.

The V gene is TRBV7-9, the J gene TRBJ1-1, with 9 bases aligning to TRBD1. The germline V gene has CDR1 SEHNR and CDR2 FQNEAQ (reference sequence). The CDR3 extends over 13 amino acids. V gave up 6 bases and J gave up 10 bases; unmatched junction bases: 9. CDR3 in DNA: TGTGCCAGCAGTTTGGGACAGGGCAGGGCAGCTTTCTTT. Residues: CASSLGQGRAAFF.

V and J are TRBV19 and TRBJ1-2, with D unresolved. The germline V gene encodes CDR1 LNHDA and CDR2 SQIVND (reference sequence). V lost 8 bases, J lost 7 bases, and 11 bases lay in between. The CDR3 runs 11 residues. The CDR3 here is CASDSVGGYTF. CDR3 sequence (DNA): TGTGCCAGTGACTCGGTGGGTGGCTACACCTTC.

This clone was picked up a small number of times. This chain uses TRBV2 with TRBJ2-7; 8 bases match TRBD2. V lost 11 bases to trimming and J lost 2 bases; unmatched junction nucleotides: 8. This CDR3 has 13 amino acids. Germline CDR1 reads SNHLY; CDR2 reads FYNNEI. The CDR3: CAGSRGVAYEQYF. The CDR3 nucleotides are TGTGCCGGTTCGCGGGGGGTCGCCTACGAGCAGTACTTC. Variable domain in full (rest from reference TRBV2 and TRBJ2-7): EPEVTQTPSHQVTQMGQEVILRCVPISNHLYFYWYRQILGQKVEFLVSFYNNEISEKSEIFDDQFSVERPDGSNFTLKIRSTKLEDSAMYFCAGSRGVAYEQYFGPGTRLTVT.

In this sample, this clone turned up many times. The rearrangement uses TRBV27 and TRBJ2-3; no firm D call. V lost 4 bases and J lost 6, with 11 bases in between. CDR1 is MNHEY, CDR2 SMNVEV, per germline (reference sequence). The CDR3 covers 13 residues. In nucleotides, the CDR3 is TGTGCCAGCAGTTCCCTCCGGGTCGATACGCAGTATTTT. Protein: CASSSLRVDTQYF.

The chain recombines TRBV18 with TRBJ2-3; TRBD2 matches at 11 bases. Trimming took 1 base from V and 6 from J; bases not matched to a gene: 3. The germline gives CDR1 KGHSH, CDR2 LQKENI. The CDR3 covers 15 residues. The CDR3 nucleotides are TGTGCCAGCTCACCACAGGGACTAGCGGTGGATACGCAGTATTTT. Translation: CASSPQGLAVDTQYF.

In its sample, this clone was seen a few times. The V and J genes are TRBV4-1 and TRBJ2-7, with D possibly TRBD1 on 6 matching bases. CDR3 length: 16 amino acids. V lost 4 bases and J lost 4, with 20 bases in between. The V gene's germline CDR1 is MGHRA and CDR2 YSYEKL. DNA of the CDR3: TGCGCCAGCAGCCTTTACAGGGATCCTCAGTGGTACGAGCAGTACTTC. It codes for CASSLYRDPQWYEQYF.

V and J are TRBV6-5 and TRBJ2-5; weak D call: TRBD2 (6 bases). Trimming stripped 6 bases from V and 1 base from J, with 12 bases between. The CDR3 totals 14 residues. Germline lookup yields CDR1 MNHEY and CDR2 SVGAGI. The CDR3 spells CASSFGTFQETQYF. CDR3 nucleotides: TGTGCCAGCAGCTTTGGGACTTTCCAAGAGACCCAGTACTTC.